A selection of T cell receptor beta chains follows, all from one sample in a study of OX40 agonist ivuxolimab in advanced cancers. The table came from immunoSEQ multiplex PCR; TCRdb's copy has only in-frame clones and leaves some out. The profile shows nearly 35,000 clones, 92% of them singletons. The source material was CD4+ or CD8+ T cells sorted from blood, sampled in a trial of the OX40 agonist ivuxolimab. The receptors were gathered from an adult with an advanced solid tumor such as melanoma, head and neck, liver or kidney cancer. Both conserved end residues are part of each CDR3. A D gene is named only where the DNA matches it firmly. Clone size is shown for a subset of rows, as once, few, many or a class of expanded clone.

clone_size,d_call,j_call,v_call,cdr3_aa,cdr3_nt
NA,NA,TRBJ2-5,TRBV19,CAGSIDLWEEIQYF,TGTGCCGGTAGTATAGACCTTTGGGAAGAGATCCAGTACTTC
NA,NA,TRBJ2-3,TRBV11-2,CASSLYWGVPDTQYF,TGTGCCAGCAGCTTATACTGGGGGGTCCCAGATACGCAGTATTTT
few,TRBD2,TRBJ2-7,TRBV6-6,CASSYTSGAYEQYF,TGTGCCAGCAGTTACACTAGCGGGGCCTACGAGCAGTACTTC
NA,NA,TRBJ1-1,TRBV30,CAGYTAGAFF,TGTGCCGGCTATACGGCGGGGGCTTTCTTT
NA,TRBD1,TRBJ2-7,TRBV27,CASSLIWTGGSYEQYF,TGTGCCAGCAGTTTAATCTGGACAGGGGGATCCTACGAGCAGTACTTC
NA,TRBD2,TRBJ2-1,TRBV19,CASSIDSGTSGSNEQFF,TGTGCCAGTAGTATAGATTCCGGGACTAGCGGGAGCAATGAGCAGTTCTTC
NA,NA,TRBJ2-1,TRBV29-1,CSVVETIPQNSNEQFF,TGCAGCGTTGTCGAAACGATACCCCAAAACTCCAATGAGCAGTTCTTC
NA,NA,TRBJ2-7,TRBV27,CASSLSARVSYEQYF,TGTGCCAGCAGTTTATCGGCGCGGGTCTCCTACGAGCAGTACTTC
NA,TRBD1,TRBJ2-7,TRBV18,CASSPGRGQESYEQYF,TGTGCCAGCTCACCAGGGAGAGGACAGGAATCCTACGAGCAGTACTTC
NA,NA,TRBJ2-1,TRBV4-3,CASSQDSEYNEQFF,TGCGCCAGCAGCCAAGATAGCGAGTACAATGAGCAGTTCTTC
few,TRBD2,TRBJ2-1,TRBV5-6,CASSLAESGTTYNEQFF,TGTGCCAGCAGCTTGGCCGAGTCAGGGACTACCTACAATGAGCAGTTCTTC
NA,TRBD1,TRBJ1-1,TRBV28,CASSYTGETEAFF,TGTGCCAGCAGTTATACAGGGGAAACTGAAGCTTTCTTT
NA,TRBD1,TRBJ2-3,TRBV28,CASSLGDRGFGTDTQYF,TGTGCCAGCAGTTTGGGGGACAGGGGATTTGGTACAGATACGCAGTATTTT
NA,TRBD1,TRBJ1-2,TRBV29-1,CSVPKGQGTTNYGYTF,TGCAGCGTTCCAAAGGGACAGGGAACGACTAACTATGGCTACACCTTC
NA,NA,TRBJ2-3,TRBV27,CASIPSLENTDTQYF,TGTGCCAGCATCCCCAGCCTCGAGAACACAGATACGCAGTATTTT
NA,TRBD2,TRBJ2-7,TRBV7-9,CASSQDPPSTSGYEQYF,TGCGCCAGCAGCCAAGATCCACCCTCAACTAGCGGCTACGAGCAGTACTTC
NA,NA,TRBJ1-2,TRBV7-4,CASSLGARVVYGYTF,TGTGCCAGCAGCTTAGGGGCCAGGGTCGTCTATGGCTACACCTTC
NA,TRBD1,TRBJ1-2,TRBV5-1,CASSFGQGADYGYTF,TGCGCCAGCAGCTTCGGACAGGGGGCCGACTATGGCTACACCTTC
NA,NA,TRBJ2-7,TRBV4-2,CASSQTDLGVEQYF,TGTGCCAGCAGCCAAACCGATTTAGGGGTCGAGCAGTACTTC
NA,TRBD1,TRBJ2-6,TRBV9,CASKDPGTGHEGANVLTF,TGTGCCAGCAAGGATCCCGGGACAGGTCATGAGGGGGCCAACGTCCTGACTTTC
NA,NA,TRBJ2-7,TRBV4-1,CASSQEYGQGTYEQYF,TGCGCCAGCAGCCAAGAATATGGGCAGGGGACTTACGAGCAGTACTTC
NA,NA,TRBJ2-7,TRBV7-9,CASSFTSSYEQYF,TGTGCCAGCAGCTTTACTAGCTCCTACGAGCAGTACTTC
NA,NA,TRBJ2-7,TRBV14,CASSQEGWGLLSGQYF,TGTGCCAGCAGCCAAGAGGGTTGGGGACTCCTATCGGGGCAGTACTTC
few,TRBD1,TRBJ1-1,TRBV9,CASSAHRGGAFF,TGTGCCAGCAGCGCCCACAGGGGTGGCGCTTTCTTT
NA,TRBD2,TRBJ2-3,TRBV27,CASSLWPSGRAKPDTQYF,TGTGCCAGCAGTCTGTGGCCTAGCGGGAGGGCCAAGCCAGATACGCAGTATTTT
NA,NA,TRBJ2-7,TRBV7-8,CASSLKGGGYEQYF,TGTGCCAGCAGCTTAAAGGGGGGCGGCTACGAGCAGTACTTC
NA,NA,TRBJ2-3,TRBV11-2,CASSYTDTQYF,TGTGCCAGCAGCTACACAGATACGCAGTATTTT
NA,TRBD2,TRBJ2-2,TRBV11-2,CASSEIAGITGELFF,TGTGCCAGCAGCGAAATAGCGGGAATTACCGGGGAGCTGTTTTTT
once,NA,TRBJ2-3,TRBV19,CASSIDQGFTDTQYF,TGTGCCAGTAGTATAGATCAGGGATTTACAGATACGCAGTATTTT
NA,NA,TRBJ2-5,TRBV11-2,CASSSEQETQYF,TGTGCCAGCAGCTCAGAACAAGAGACCCAGTACTTC
few,NA,TRBJ1-2,TRBV28,CASSLQSLYGYTF,TGTGCCAGCAGTTTACAGTCTCTCTATGGCTACACCTTC
once,NA,TRBJ2-2,TRBV28,CASSSIGELFF,TGTGCCAGCAGTTCGATCGGGGAGCTGTTTTTT
NA,NA,TRBJ2-7,TRBV4-1,CASSQPRGIEAGYEQYF,TGCGCCAGCAGCCAACCAAGGGGTATCGAAGCGGGCTACGAGCAGTACTTC
once,NA,TRBJ2-7,TRBV11-2,CASSLVQLYEQYF,TGTGCCAGCAGCTTAGTCCAGCTCTACGAGCAGTACTTC
NA,TRBD2,TRBJ2-7,TRBV7-9,CASIGFLAGVYEQYF,TGTGCCAGCATCGGTTTTCTAGCGGGAGTCTACGAGCAGTACTTC